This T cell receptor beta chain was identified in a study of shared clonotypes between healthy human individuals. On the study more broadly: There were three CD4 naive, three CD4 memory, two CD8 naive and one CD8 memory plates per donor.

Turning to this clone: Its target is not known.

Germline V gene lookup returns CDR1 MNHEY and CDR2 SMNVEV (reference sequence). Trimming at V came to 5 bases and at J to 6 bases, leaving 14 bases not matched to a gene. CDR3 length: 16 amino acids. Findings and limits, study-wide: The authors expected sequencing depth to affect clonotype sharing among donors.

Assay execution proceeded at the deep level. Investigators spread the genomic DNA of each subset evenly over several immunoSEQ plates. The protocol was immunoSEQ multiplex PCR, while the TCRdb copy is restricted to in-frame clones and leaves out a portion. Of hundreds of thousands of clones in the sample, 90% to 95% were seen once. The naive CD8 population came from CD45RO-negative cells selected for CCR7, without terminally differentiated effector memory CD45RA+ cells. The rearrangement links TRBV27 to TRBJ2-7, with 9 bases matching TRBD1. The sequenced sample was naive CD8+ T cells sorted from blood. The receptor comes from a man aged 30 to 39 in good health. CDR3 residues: CASSAWVTGQGTEQYF. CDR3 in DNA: TGTGCCAGCAGTGCCTGGGTGACGGGACAGGGCACCGAGCAGTACTTC.